This TCR beta chain appears in the sequencing data of a study of blood T cell repertoires in COVID-19. Study in general: The United States, Italy and Spain supplied acute and convalescent COVID-19 samples. Sources were T cells, B-cell-depleted T cells, or PBMCs; the material itself was cDNA or gDNA.

The CDR3 totals 14 residues. The V gene's germline CDR1 is SEHNR and CDR2 FQNEAQ (reference sequence). V was clipped by 3 bases and J by 1 base, with 9 bases between them. Only in-frame clones appear in the TCRdb table, and some are missing; sequencing was by immunoSEQ multiplex PCR. The sample carries about 99,000 clones, more than 65% recorded once. V is TRBV7-9 and J is TRBJ1-2, with D unclear. The receptor's source is an elderly woman with active or convalescent COVID-19. Sequenced: peripheral blood. The CDR3 DNA reads TGTGCCAGCAGCTTTAACGGGAATAACTATGGCTACACCTTC. Protein sequence: CASSFNGNNYGYTF. Complete variable domain (other parts from reference TRBV7-9 and TRBJ1-2): DTGVSQNPRHKITKRGQNVTFRCDPISEHNRLYWYRQTLGQGPEFLTYFQNEAQLEKSRLLSDRFSAERPKGSFSTLEIQRTEQGDSAMYLCASSFNGNNYGYTFGSGTRLTVV.